This section outlines one TCR beta chain sequence together with its context. TCRdb ran MiXCR on the RT-PCR reads and lists one entry per CDR3 protein. The sample holds approximately 220,000 distinct CDR3 sequences, around two fifths seen once. This record comes from a study of patients and donors after allogeneic stem cell transplantation. V lost 7 bases and J lost 0, with 18 bases in between. The CDR3 is 16 amino acids. Germline CDR1 LNHDA, CDR2 SQIVND (reference sequence). The TCR sequence derives from a human donor who was either an allogeneic HSCT recipient or a stem cell or donor lymphocyte infusion donor (not recorded which). It is not recorded whose cells these are; they may come from a transplant donor. The sample comprised blood, either unsorted or a sorted T cell fraction (not recorded which). The chain combines TRBV19 with TRBJ1-1; D uncertain. In DNA form, the CDR3 reads TGTGCCAGTACCCCCTTGACCGGCCACGTGAACACTGAAGCTTTCTTT. Amino acid sequence: CASTPLTGHVNTEAFF.